This is a list of T cell receptor beta chains from one sample in a study of blood T cell repertoires in COVID-19. Repertoires were generated with immunoSEQ multiplex PCR, while TCRdb's copy carries only in-frame clones and drops some. Of approximately 120,000 clones listed, around 83% are singletons. The specimen was PBMCs or T cells enriched from blood (not recorded which). The source of these receptors is a man aged 25 to 40 who had recovered from COVID-19. Both conserved end residues are part of each CDR3. Fields, in order: CDR3 protein, CDR3 DNA, D gene, V gene, J gene, clone size. The D gene is left open where the match is weak. Rows give clone size only sometimes, using once, few, many, or a class for an expanded clone.

cdr3_aa: CASSSQQGGTGELFF
cdr3_nt: TGTGCCAGCAGCTCCCAACAGGGGGGCACCGGGGAGCTGTTTTTT
d_call: TRBD1
v_call: TRBV7-6
j_call: TRBJ2-2
clone_size: -

cdr3_aa: CATYSPRGYTF
cdr3_nt: TGTGCCACCTACTCCCCGAGAGGCTACACCTTC
d_call: -
v_call: TRBV27
j_call: TRBJ1-2
clone_size: few

cdr3_aa: CASSLVDRELAGEGANEQFF
cdr3_nt: TGCGCCAGCAGCTTGGTAGACAGGGAACTAGCGGGAGAAGGGGCCAATGAGCAGTTCTTC
d_call: TRBD2
v_call: TRBV5-1
j_call: TRBJ2-1
clone_size: -

cdr3_aa: CASSQTGDSPLHF
cdr3_nt: TGTGCCAGCAGCCAAACAGGGGATTCACCCCTCCACTTT
d_call: TRBD1
v_call: TRBV3-1/TRBV3-2
j_call: TRBJ1-6
clone_size: few

cdr3_aa: CASSLGAGGELFF
cdr3_nt: TGTGCCAGCAGCTTGGGGGCCGGCGGGGAGCTGTTTTTT
d_call: -
v_call: TRBV11-2
j_call: TRBJ2-2
clone_size: once

cdr3_aa: CASSMWIGGRGTEAFF
cdr3_nt: TGTGCCAGTAGTATGTGGATCGGGGGGCGAGGAACTGAAGCTTTCTTT
d_call: -
v_call: TRBV19
j_call: TRBJ1-1
clone_size: -

cdr3_aa: CASSLTSGGSSTDTQYF
cdr3_nt: TGTGCCAGCAGCTTAACTAGCGGTGGTTCTAGCACAGATACGCAGTATTTT
d_call: TRBD2
v_call: TRBV7-8
j_call: TRBJ2-3
clone_size: -

cdr3_aa: CASSVGGGAWDEQFF
cdr3_nt: TGTGCCAGCAGCGTAGGCGGGGGGGCCTGGGATGAGCAGTTCTTC
d_call: TRBD2
v_call: TRBV9
j_call: TRBJ2-1
clone_size: -

cdr3_aa: CASSQQDMSGELFF
cdr3_nt: TGCGCCAGCAGCCAACAGGATATGTCCGGGGAGCTGTTTTTT
d_call: -
v_call: TRBV4-1
j_call: TRBJ2-2
clone_size: -

cdr3_aa: CASSLASSGYNEQFF
cdr3_nt: TGTGCCAGCAGCTTAGCTTCTAGCGGGTACAATGAGCAGTTCTTC
d_call: TRBD2
v_call: TRBV7-3
j_call: TRBJ2-1
clone_size: -

cdr3_aa: CASSEGRDADTQYF
cdr3_nt: TGTGCCAGCAGTGAAGGCAGGGATGCAGATACGCAGTATTTT
d_call: -
v_call: TRBV6-1
j_call: TRBJ2-3
clone_size: once

cdr3_aa: CASRERGTTGTKYGTDTQYF
cdr3_nt: TGTGCCAGCAGGGAGCGGGGGACTACTGGCACAAAATACGGCACAGATACGCAGTATTTT
d_call: TRBD2
v_call: TRBV4-2
j_call: TRBJ2-3
clone_size: once

cdr3_aa: CAISGWASGRLETQYF
cdr3_nt: TGTGCCATCAGTGGATGGGCTAGCGGGAGGCTGGAGACCCAGTACTTC
d_call: TRBD2
v_call: TRBV10-3
j_call: TRBJ2-5
clone_size: once

cdr3_aa: CASSGGSQSNQPQHF
cdr3_nt: TGTGCCAGCAGCGGAGGGTCACAAAGCAATCAGCCCCAGCATTTT
d_call: -
v_call: TRBV9
j_call: TRBJ1-5
clone_size: once

cdr3_aa: CASSPQVGMTEAFF
cdr3_nt: TGTGCCAGCAGCCCCCAGGTCGGGATGACTGAAGCTTTCTTT
d_call: -
v_call: TRBV7-9
j_call: TRBJ1-1
clone_size: -

cdr3_aa: CASTPGEGNTEAFF
cdr3_nt: TGTGCCAGTACCCCCGGGGAGGGGAACACTGAAGCTTTCTTT
d_call: -
v_call: TRBV19
j_call: TRBJ1-1
clone_size: -

cdr3_aa: CASSAGHRGYGYTF
cdr3_nt: TGTGCCAGCAGCGCGGGACACAGGGGCTATGGCTACACCTTC
d_call: TRBD1
v_call: TRBV9
j_call: TRBJ1-2
clone_size: -

cdr3_aa: CASSIGTGTYGYTF
cdr3_nt: TGTGCCAGTAGTATCGGGACAGGGACCTATGGCTACACCTTC
d_call: TRBD1
v_call: TRBV19
j_call: TRBJ1-2
clone_size: -

cdr3_aa: CASSSGGYTEAFF
cdr3_nt: TGTGCCAGCAGTTCCGGGGGGTACACTGAAGCTTTCTTT
d_call: -
v_call: TRBV28
j_call: TRBJ1-1
clone_size: -

cdr3_aa: CASNNPDTDTQYF
cdr3_nt: TGTGCCAGCAACAACCCCGACACAGATACGCAGTATTTT
d_call: -
v_call: TRBV9
j_call: TRBJ2-3
clone_size: -

cdr3_aa: CASGVGNYEQYF
cdr3_nt: TGTGCCAGTGGAGTAGGCAACTACGAGCAGTACTTC
d_call: -
v_call: TRBV2
j_call: TRBJ2-7
clone_size: -

cdr3_aa: CAISEPGQYNEQFF
cdr3_nt: TGTGCCATCAGTGAGCCGGGACAGTACAATGAGCAGTTCTTC
d_call: TRBD1
v_call: TRBV10-3
j_call: TRBJ2-1
clone_size: -

cdr3_aa: CASSLGTLLSLGTEAFF
cdr3_nt: TGTGCCAGCAGCTTAGGGACTCTCCTGAGCCTCGGCACTGAAGCTTTCTTT
d_call: -
v_call: TRBV7-9
j_call: TRBJ1-1
clone_size: -

cdr3_aa: CASSMRQGVEEQYF
cdr3_nt: TGTGCCAGTAGTATGCGACAGGGAGTGGAAGAGCAGTACTTC
d_call: TRBD1
v_call: TRBV19
j_call: TRBJ2-7
clone_size: -

cdr3_aa: CASSQRTGGEKLFF
cdr3_nt: TGTGCCAGCAGCCAAAGGACAGGCGGTGAAAAACTGTTTTTT
d_call: TRBD1
v_call: TRBV3-1/TRBV3-2
j_call: TRBJ1-4
clone_size: few

cdr3_aa: CASSSPDLKNYGYTF
cdr3_nt: TGTGCCAGCAGCTCGCCAGATTTAAAAAACTATGGCTACACCTTC
d_call: -
v_call: TRBV5-6
j_call: TRBJ1-2
clone_size: -

cdr3_aa: CASSLNGQGDDEQFF
cdr3_nt: TGTGCCAGCAGCTTAAATGGGCAGGGGGACGATGAGCAGTTCTTC
d_call: TRBD1
v_call: TRBV7-3
j_call: TRBJ2-1
clone_size: -

cdr3_aa: CASSIRPVYGYTF
cdr3_nt: TGTGCCAGTAGTATCAGGCCAGTCTATGGCTACACCTTC
d_call: -
v_call: TRBV19
j_call: TRBJ1-2
clone_size: -

cdr3_aa: CASSSGQGGKNTEAFF
cdr3_nt: TGTGCCAGCAGTTCGGGACAGGGCGGAAAGAACACTGAAGCTTTCTTT
d_call: TRBD1
v_call: TRBV28
j_call: TRBJ1-1
clone_size: -

cdr3_aa: CASSQFTLAGGYNEQFF
cdr3_nt: TGTGCCAGCAGCCAATTTACCTTAGCGGGAGGGTACAATGAGCAGTTCTTC
d_call: TRBD2
v_call: TRBV4-2
j_call: TRBJ2-1
clone_size: -

cdr3_aa: CASSEASGPHIQYF
cdr3_nt: TGTGCCAGCAGTGAAGCCAGCGGACCCCACATTCAGTACTTC
d_call: -
v_call: TRBV2
j_call: TRBJ2-4
clone_size: -

cdr3_aa: CASSQSPDTQYF
cdr3_nt: TGTGCCAGCAGCCAGAGTCCAGATACGCAGTATTTT
d_call: -
v_call: TRBV3-1/TRBV3-2
j_call: TRBJ2-3
clone_size: few

cdr3_aa: CASSQTGIGELFF
cdr3_nt: TGTGCCAGCAGCCAAACAGGGATCGGGGAGCTGTTTTTT
d_call: -
v_call: TRBV7-3
j_call: TRBJ2-2
clone_size: -

cdr3_aa: CASSNSGSRRGGYTF
cdr3_nt: TGTGCCAGCAGTAATTCCGGGAGCCGGAGGGGTGGCTACACCTTC
d_call: -
v_call: TRBV25-1
j_call: TRBJ1-2
clone_size: -

cdr3_aa: CASARGRESNEKLFF
cdr3_nt: TGTGCCAGTGCCAGGGGGCGAGAGTCTAATGAAAAACTGTTTTTT
d_call: TRBD1
v_call: TRBV9
j_call: TRBJ1-4
clone_size: -

cdr3_aa: CASSLADSGGENTGELFF
cdr3_nt: TGTGCCAGCAGCTTGGCCGATAGCGGGGGGGAAAACACCGGGGAGCTGTTTTTT
d_call: TRBD2
v_call: TRBV5-4
j_call: TRBJ2-2
clone_size: -

cdr3_aa: CASSVHGTPSYGYTF
cdr3_nt: TGTGCCAGCAGCGTGCACGGGACACCTAGCTATGGCTACACCTTC
d_call: -
v_call: TRBV9
j_call: TRBJ1-2
clone_size: -

cdr3_aa: CASSLVPGSGNEQFF
cdr3_nt: TGCGCCAGCAGCTTGGTCCCAGGGTCTGGCAATGAGCAGTTCTTC
d_call: -
v_call: TRBV5-1
j_call: TRBJ2-1
clone_size: once

cdr3_aa: CASTSGQGARTGELFF
cdr3_nt: TGTGCCAGCACCTCGGGGCAGGGGGCGAGGACCGGGGAGCTGTTTTTT
d_call: TRBD1
v_call: TRBV2
j_call: TRBJ2-2
clone_size: -

cdr3_aa: CASSQDATGGREQYF
cdr3_nt: TGCGCCAGCAGCCAAGACGCAACAGGGGGGCGCGAGCAGTACTTC
d_call: TRBD1
v_call: TRBV4-1
j_call: TRBJ2-7
clone_size: -

cdr3_aa: CASSPAGLLYPKDTQYF
cdr3_nt: TGTGCCAGCAGCCCGGCGGGGCTTCTTTACCCGAAAGATACGCAGTATTTT
d_call: -
v_call: TRBV11-2
j_call: TRBJ2-3
clone_size: -

cdr3_aa: CASSDQRGSRYNEQFF
cdr3_nt: TGTGCCAGCAGTGACCAACGGGGTAGCCGGTACAATGAGCAGTTCTTC
d_call: -
v_call: TRBV25-1
j_call: TRBJ2-1
clone_size: -

cdr3_aa: CASSRQVSSYEQYF
cdr3_nt: TGTGCCAGCAGCCGACAGGTATCCTCCTACGAGCAGTACTTC
d_call: -
v_call: TRBV3-1/TRBV3-2
j_call: TRBJ2-7
clone_size: -

cdr3_aa: CASNQGLGYTF
cdr3_nt: TGTGCCAGTAACCAGGGTTTAGGCTACACCTTC
d_call: -
v_call: TRBV19
j_call: TRBJ1-2
clone_size: -

cdr3_aa: CASSVVDRDYNEQFF
cdr3_nt: TGTGCCAGCAGCGTAGTAGACAGGGACTACAATGAGCAGTTCTTC
d_call: TRBD1
v_call: TRBV9
j_call: TRBJ2-1
clone_size: few

cdr3_aa: CASGESRDTEAFF
cdr3_nt: TGTGCCAGCGGCGAGTCCAGGGACACTGAAGCTTTCTTT
d_call: -
v_call: TRBV2
j_call: TRBJ1-1
clone_size: -

cdr3_aa: CASSAGGASLGDTQYF
cdr3_nt: TGTGCCAGCAGCGCAGGGGGCGCCTCCTTAGGGGATACGCAGTATTTT
d_call: TRBD1
v_call: TRBV7-2
j_call: TRBJ2-3
clone_size: -

cdr3_aa: CASSPSNGQLMPPNEKLFF
cdr3_nt: TGTGCCAGCAGCCCCTCTAACGGACAGCTAATGCCCCCTAATGAAAAACTGTTTTTT
d_call: -
v_call: TRBV9
j_call: TRBJ1-4
clone_size: -

cdr3_aa: CAISAPSGGLAPLHF
cdr3_nt: TGTGCCATCAGTGCCCCGTCAGGGGGCCTGGCACCCCTCCACTTT
d_call: TRBD1
v_call: TRBV10-3
j_call: TRBJ1-6
clone_size: -

cdr3_aa: CASSRPGTAKYSNQPQHF
cdr3_nt: TGTGCCAGTAGTCGTCCAGGGACAGCCAAATATAGCAATCAGCCCCAGCATTTT
d_call: TRBD1
v_call: TRBV19
j_call: TRBJ1-5
clone_size: -

cdr3_aa: CASSYSPSGGGETQYF
cdr3_nt: TGTGCCAGCAGTTACTCGCCTAGCGGGGGTGGCGAGACCCAGTACTTC
d_call: TRBD2
v_call: TRBV6-5
j_call: TRBJ2-5
clone_size: -

cdr3_aa: CASSGYGTSDNEQFF
cdr3_nt: TGTGCCAGTAGTGGATACGGGACTAGTGACAATGAGCAGTTCTTC
d_call: TRBD2
v_call: TRBV19
j_call: TRBJ2-1
clone_size: -

cdr3_aa: CASSGQNTGELFF
cdr3_nt: TGTGCCAGCAGTGGTCAAAACACCGGGGAGCTGTTTTTT
d_call: -
v_call: TRBV2
j_call: TRBJ2-2
clone_size: -

cdr3_aa: CASSQETGTLSGNTIYF
cdr3_nt: TGCGCCAGCAGCCAAGAGACAGGAACCCTATCTGGAAACACCATATATTTT
d_call: -
v_call: TRBV4-1
j_call: TRBJ1-3
clone_size: -

cdr3_aa: CASSTISGGSFYNEQFF
cdr3_nt: TGTGCCAGTAGTACGATTAGCGGAGGGAGCTTCTACAATGAGCAGTTCTTC
d_call: -
v_call: TRBV19
j_call: TRBJ2-1
clone_size: -

cdr3_aa: CASSAQGRQARSYNEQFF
cdr3_nt: TGCGCCAGCAGCGCACAGGGACGACAGGCGAGATCCTACAATGAGCAGTTCTTC
d_call: -
v_call: TRBV5-1
j_call: TRBJ2-1
clone_size: -

cdr3_aa: CASSQNPGLGKTQYF
cdr3_nt: TGTGCCAGCAGCCAAAACCCGGGACTGGGTAAGACCCAGTACTTC
d_call: -
v_call: TRBV3-1/TRBV3-2
j_call: TRBJ2-5
clone_size: -

cdr3_aa: CASSEEYMNTEAFF
cdr3_nt: TGTGCCAGCAGTGAAGAATACATGAACACTGAAGCTTTCTTT
d_call: -
v_call: TRBV2
j_call: TRBJ1-1
clone_size: -

cdr3_aa: CASSPPGSRNTIYF
cdr3_nt: TGCGCCAGCAGCCCACCGGGATCCCGAAACACCATATATTTT
d_call: -
v_call: TRBV5-1
j_call: TRBJ1-3
clone_size: -

cdr3_aa: CASGRGNEQFF
cdr3_nt: TGTGCCAGCGGGCGGGGGAATGAGCAGTTCTTC
d_call: TRBD2
v_call: TRBV12-3/TRBV12-4
j_call: TRBJ2-1
clone_size: once